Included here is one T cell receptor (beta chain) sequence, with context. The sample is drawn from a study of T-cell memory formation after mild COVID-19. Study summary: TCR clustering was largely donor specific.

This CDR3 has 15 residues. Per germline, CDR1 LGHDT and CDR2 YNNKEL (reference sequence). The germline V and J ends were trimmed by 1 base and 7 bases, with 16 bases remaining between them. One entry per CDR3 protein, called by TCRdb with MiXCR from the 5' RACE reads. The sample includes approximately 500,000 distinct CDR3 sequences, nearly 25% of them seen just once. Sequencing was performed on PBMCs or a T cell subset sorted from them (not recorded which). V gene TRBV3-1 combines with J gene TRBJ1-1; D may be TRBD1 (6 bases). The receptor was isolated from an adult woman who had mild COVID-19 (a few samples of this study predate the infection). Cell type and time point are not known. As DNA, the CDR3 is TGTGCCAGCAGCCAAGGTACAGGGCAGACCAATGAAGCTTTCTTT. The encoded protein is CASSQGTGQTNEAFF.